These 7 T cell receptor beta chains originate from one sample sequenced in a study of metastatic and nonmetastatic thyroid tumors. The entire patient cohort was treatment-naive prior to thyroid surgery. With MiXCR, TCRdb called clones anew from the PCR reads. The sample contains about 93,000 clones, more than 9.5% of which appear only once. Source material: blood. The receptors here all came from a female donor with papillary thyroid cancer or a benign thyroid nodule (not recorded which). Some clones in this sample may be carry-over from other donors' samples.

As regards this clone: One end of the junction fails to match germline, which may point to a read error. The rearrangement links TRBV6-1 to TRBJ2-7; perhaps D is TRBD1 or TRBD2 (6 bases each). The CDR3 length is 14 residues. Germline V gene sequence: CDR1 MNHNS, CDR2 SASEGT. The CDR3 loop is CASSEWGARLEQCF. The CDR3 region has the DNA TGTGCCAGCAGTGAATGGGGGGCGCGTCTCGAGCAGTGCTTC.

There are a few counts of this clone. A much larger clone sits a single nucleotide away, making a read error possible. The gene calls are TRBV29-1 and TRBJ2-6, with D perhaps TRBD1 (5 bases). The CDR3 spans 14 residues. Looked up from germline, CDR1 is SQVTM and CDR2 is ANQGSEA. The CDR3 DNA reads as TGCAGAGTTGGGGCCCGCTCTGGGGCCAACGTCCTGACTTTC. Amino acids: CRVGARSGANVLTF.

This CDR3 is CASRSFGWGQGDTQYF. CDR3 nucleotides: TGTGCCAGCAGATCATTCGGTTGGGGGCAGGGAGATACGCAGTATTTT. The chain employs TRBV6-2 or TRBV6-3 and TRBJ2-3; a possible D gene is TRBD1 (6 bases). Germline assignment: CDR1 MNHEY and CDR2 SVGEGT. This CDR3 region has 16 residues. V gave up 6 bases and J gave up 5 bases, with 21 bases separating them.

This clone was recorded many times. The chain carries TRBV5-1 and TRBJ1-3; no clear D. The V gene's germline CDR1 is SGHRS and CDR2 YFSETQ. V lost 0 bases, J lost 0 bases, and 13 bases lay in between. This CDR3 has 17 residues. The CDR3 bases are TGCGCCAGCAGCTTGGGTCAGGCCACCAGCTCTGGAAACACCATATATTTT. This encodes CASSLGQATSSGNTIYF.

This clone has a count of ten or more. The chain combines TRBV30 with TRBJ1-1; D gene ambiguous. Germline V gene lookup returns CDR1 GTSNPN and CDR2 SVGIG (reference sequence). V was cut by 2 bases and J by 1 base, with 5 bases left in between. This CDR3 comprises 12 residues. The CDR3 DNA reads as TGTGCCTGGAGTCCAGGGAACACTGAAGCTTTCTTT. It translates to CAWSPGNTEAFF.

This clone was recorded many times. The V gene is TRBV9, the J gene TRBJ1-1; D may be TRBD1 (5 bases). From germline, CDR1 is SGDLS and CDR2 YYNGEE. Trimming stripped 2 bases from V and 1 base from J, with 9 bases between. This CDR3 has 14 amino acids. The CDR3 DNA reads TGTGCCAGCAGCGTGGGACCGGCGAACACTGAAGCTTTCTTT. Translation: CASSVGPANTEAFF.

This rearrangement joins TRBV11-3 to TRBJ2-1; 9 bases align to TRBD2. Germline CDR1 is SGHNT and CDR2 is YENEEA. V was clipped by 0 bases and J by 5 bases; unmatched bases: 5. This CDR3 comprises 16 residues. CDR3 DNA: TGTGCCAGCAGCTTAGACGGGCGGGGGGGCAACAATGAGCAGTTCTTC. Its protein is CASSLDGRGGNNEQFF.